Listed here are 18 T cell receptor beta chains from one sample, sequenced in a study of a mutant IDH1 vaccine in newly diagnosed glioma. Their target antigens are unknown. Assay used: immunoSEQ multiplex PCR; TCRdb lists only in-frame clones, some missing. Of about 56,000 clones listed, about 90% are singletons. Time point described: week 35, safety follow-up. Every single dose of the vaccine, 300 ug of mutant IDH1 20-mer peptide, came with topical imiquimod. Sequenced here: PBMCs, sampled from a glioma patient whose treatment included an IDH1 peptide vaccine. The receptor source for this set is a middle-aged man with glioma.

This rearrangement joins TRBV15 to TRBJ2-7; 9 positions agree with TRBD2. This CDR3 contains 16 residues. Per germline, CDR1 LNHNV and CDR2 YYDKDF (reference sequence). V dropped 0 bases and J dropped 6; count of bases not matched to a gene: 9. In DNA form, the CDR3 reads TGTGCCACCAGCAGAGATTGGAGCGGGAGGAGGCGCGAGCAGTACTTC. As protein: CATSRDWSGRRREQYF. Full variable domain (rest looked up from reference TRBV15 and TRBJ2-7): DAMVIQNPRYQVTQFGKPVTLSCSQTLNHNVMYWYQQKSSQAPKLLFHYYDKDFNNEADTPDNFQSRRPNTSFCFLDIRSPGLGDTAMYLCATSRDWSGRRREQYFGPGTRLTVT.

V is TRBV19 and J is TRBJ1-5, with D maybe TRBD1 (5 bases). Trimming cost V 6 bases and J 5 bases, with 17 bases left between them. Germline-derived CDR1 and CDR2 are LNHDA and SQIVND (reference sequence). The CDR3 spans 15 residues. This chain's CDR3 is CASRVEEGSYQPQHF. CDR3 coding DNA: TGTGCCAGTAGAGTCGAAGAGGGGTCGTATCAGCCCCAGCATTTT. Together with reference TRBV19 and TRBJ1-5, the CDR3 gives the full variable domain: DGGITQSPKYLFRKEGQNVTLSCEQNLNHDAMYWYRQDPGQGLRLIYYSQIVNDFQKGDIAEGYSVSREKKESFPLTVTSAQKNPTAFYLCASRVEEGSYQPQHFGDGTRLSIL.

The chain recombines TRBV27 with TRBJ2-7; TRBD2 matches 7 bases. V was clipped by 5 bases and J by 0 bases; unmatched bases: 22. The germline CDR1 and CDR2 sequences are MNHEY and SMNVEV (reference sequence). This CDR3 contains 20 residues. This chain's CDR3 is CASSLAGGVGISTSSYEQYF. Here the CDR3 DNA reads TGTGCCAGCAGTCTAGCTGGGGGGGTTGGAATCTCTACTAGCTCCTACGAGCAGTACTTC.

In DNA form, the CDR3 reads TGTGCCATCAGTGAAGGGGTGGAAACTGAAGCTTTCTTT. Its protein product is CAISEGVETEAFF. V gene TRBV10-3 combines with J gene TRBJ1-1, with TRBD1 as a possible D gene (5 bases). The germline CDR1 and CDR2 sequences are ENHRY and SYGVKD. With 3 bases removed from V and 5 bases from J, the gap between germline ends came to 10 bases. The CDR3 is 13 amino acids.

The chain has TRBV5-1 and TRBJ1-1; TRBD1 agrees at 7 bases. Germline assignment: CDR1 SGHRS and CDR2 YFSETQ. This CDR3 has 15 amino acids. V lost 2 bases to trimming and J lost 1 base; unmatched junction nucleotides: 5. The CDR3 loop reads CASSLGRGGNTEAFF. In nucleotides, the CDR3 is TGCGCCAGCAGCTTAGGCAGGGGGGGGAACACTGAAGCTTTCTTT.

This sequence joins TRBV2 and TRBJ2-2; 8 bases align to TRBD2. Germline trimming cut 0 bases from V and 3 bases from J; bases unmatched to any gene: 6. The CDR3 spans 17 residues. From germline, CDR1 is SNHLY and CDR2 FYNNEI. CDR3 DNA sequence: TGTGCCAGCAGTGAAGCGGAGGGACTAGGCGACACCGGGGAGCTGTTTTTT. This gives the protein CASSEAEGLGDTGELFF.

The chain employs TRBV5-1 and TRBJ1-2; TRBD1 is a possible D gene (6 bases). The CDR3 totals 15 residues. V was clipped by 0 bases and J by 4 bases, with 13 bases between them. Germline CDR1 and CDR2: SGHRS and YFSETQ. In DNA form, the CDR3 reads TGCGCCAGCAGCTTGGCGTTACAGGGTACCTATGGCTACACCTTC. Translated, it gives CASSLALQGTYGYTF.

V is TRBV6-5 and J is TRBJ2-3; either TRBD1 or TRBD2 may supply D (5 bases each). CDR1 is MNHEY and CDR2 is SVGAGI in the germline V gene. CDR3 length equals 13 residues. V gave up 2 bases and J gave up 7 bases, with 10 bases separating them. The CDR3 here is CASSYPGQNTQYF. The CDR3 bases are TGTGCCAGCAGTTACCCGGGGCAGAATACGCAGTATTTT.

This clone was observed a handful of times. The chain has TRBV20-1 and TRBJ1-1; D not certain. CDR1 DFQATT and CDR2 SNEGSKA come from the germline V gene (reference sequence). This CDR3 comprises 11 residues. Trimming pared 1 base from V and 6 bases from J, leaving 6 bases between. CDR3 in DNA: TGCAGTGCTAGAGGAGATCCTGAAGCTTTCTTT. Translating gives CSARGDPEAFF.

V usage is TRBV7-8 and J usage is TRBJ2-7, with 7 bases aligning to TRBD1. Trimming removed 5 bases from V and 0 bases from J; junction bases left unmatched: 16. The CDR3 contains 18 residues. Germline values: CDR1 SGHVS, CDR2 FQNEAQ. CDR3 sequence: CASSRNVGTDSHSYEQYF. CDR3 bases: TGTGCCAGCAGCCGAAACGTTGGGACAGACTCCCACTCCTACGAGCAGTACTTC.

The chain recombines TRBV5-6 with TRBJ1-1; tentatively, D is TRBD1 (5 bases). This CDR3 has 16 residues. Germline V CDR1 and CDR2: SGHDT, YYEEEE. V was pared by 4 bases and J by 6 bases, with 22 bases between. The CDR3 nucleotides read TGTGCCAGCAGCAACCTTCCGGGGGAACTGCCCCCTGAAGCTTTCTTT. The encoded protein is CASSNLPGELPPEAFF. The variable domain in full, with the rest retrieved from reference TRBV5-6 and TRBJ1-1, is DAGVTQSPTHLIKTRGQQVTLRCSPKSGHDTVSWYQQALGQGPQFIFQYYEEEERQRGNFPDRFSGHQFPNYSSELNVNALLLGDSALYLCASSNLPGELPPEAFFGQGTRLTVV.

J is TRBJ2-5 and V is TRBV6-5; D is unclear. This CDR3 is built from 13 residues. Germline-derived CDR1 and CDR2 are MNHEY and SVGAGI. Trimming removed 10 bases at V and 3 bases at J, with 15 bases between. For the CDR3, the DNA is TGTGCCACCAAATCATATACAGAAGAGACCCAGTACTTC. It is translated as CATKSYTEETQYF.

V gene TRBV6-5 combines with J gene TRBJ2-7; 9 bases are a match to TRBD2. With V trimmed by 6 bases and J by 3 bases, 3 bases remained unmatched. The CDR3 runs 13 residues. Germline V lookup: CDR1 MNHEY, CDR2 SVGAGI. CDR3 sequence: CASRRREGYEQYF. CDR3 sequence (DNA): TGTGCCAGCAGGCGGCGGGAGGGCTACGAGCAGTACTTC.

The rearrangement uses TRBV7-6 and TRBJ1-5; no reliable D call. This CDR3 is 13 amino acids long. V was trimmed by 5 bases and J by 3 bases, leaving 8 bases between them. The germline V gene has CDR1 SGHVS and CDR2 FNYEAQ. DNA of the CDR3: TGTGCCAGCAGCACCCAGGACAATCAGCCCCAGCATTTT. This encodes CASSTQDNQPQHF.

The chain is built from TRBV9 and TRBJ2-7; TRBD2 matches 10 bases. Germline CDR1 SGDLS, CDR2 YYNGEE. After removal of 0 bases from V and 2 bases from J, the junction contained 5 bases not matched to a gene. The CDR3 is made up of 16 amino acids. DNA for the CDR3: TGTGCCAGCAGCGTAGGCCCAGCGGGAGGGCCCTACGAGCAGTACTTC. Amino acids: CASSVGPAGGPYEQYF.

This clone was seen a single time. V and J are TRBV27 and TRBJ2-5; no clear D. CDR1 is MNHEY and CDR2 is SMNVEV in the germline V gene (reference sequence). The V end lost 7 bases, the J end lost 0 bases, and 12 bases lay between the germline ends. This CDR3 spans 14 amino acids. The DNA of the CDR3 is TGTGCCAGCACCCGAGATGCGTACCAAGAGACCCAGTACTTC. It specifies CASTRDAYQETQYF.

CDR3 in DNA: TGTGCCATCAGTGCGGGATCCTACAATGAGCAGTTCTTC. Amino acid sequence: CAISAGSYNEQFF. The J gene is TRBJ2-1, the V gene TRBV10-3, with a tentative D call TRBD2 (5 bases). The CDR3 contains 13 residues. Between the trimmed V and J ends, which lost 4 bases and 1 base, there was a span of 5 bases. CDR1 and CDR2 (germline): ENHRY, SYGVKD.

The chain uses TRBV18 and TRBJ1-5, with unresolved D. Trimming left V 3 bases short and J 0 bases short, with 9 bases between. In germline, CDR1 is KGHSH, CDR2 LQKENI. There are 15 residues in the CDR3. This CDR3 is CASSPLDYSNQPQHF. CDR3 DNA: TGTGCCAGCTCACCCCTAGATTATAGCAATCAGCCCCAGCATTTT. Full variable domain (remainder filled in from reference TRBV18 and TRBJ1-5): NAGVMQNPRHLVRRRGQEARLRCSPMKGHSHVYWYRQLPEEGLKFMVYLQKENIIDESGMPKERFSAEFPKEGPSILRIQQVVRGDSAAYFCASSPLDYSNQPQHFGDGTRLSIL.